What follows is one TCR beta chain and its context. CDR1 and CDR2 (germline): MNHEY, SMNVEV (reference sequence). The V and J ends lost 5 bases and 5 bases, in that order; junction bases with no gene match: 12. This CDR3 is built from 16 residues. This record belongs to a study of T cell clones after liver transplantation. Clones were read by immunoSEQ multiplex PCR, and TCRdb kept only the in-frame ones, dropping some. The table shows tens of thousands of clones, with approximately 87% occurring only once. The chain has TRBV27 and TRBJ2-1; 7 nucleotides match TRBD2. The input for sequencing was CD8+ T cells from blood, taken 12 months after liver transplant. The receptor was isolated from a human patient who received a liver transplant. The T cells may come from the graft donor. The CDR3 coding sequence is TGTGCCAGCAGTCCCTCGGCGGGAGACTTCCACAATGAGCAGTTCTTC. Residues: CASSPSAGDFHNEQFF.